This T cell receptor (beta chain) was found in a study of shared clonotypes between healthy human individuals. TCRdb's table, derived via immunoSEQ multiplex PCR, lists solely in-frame clones and lacks some. The sample contains 2 million to 2.5 million clones, around 92% of which appear only once. With regard to this clone: Its matching antigen is unknown.

Study-level points and caveats: The study found approximately 5% of naive CD4 clonotypes shared across several donors. It was the few donors that limited the genetic and exposure-history diversity represented.

Germline V gives CDR1 MNHNY, CDR2 SVGAGI (reference sequence). CDR3 length equals 12 residues. Trimming took 8 bases from V and 10 from J; bases not matched to a gene: 4. V is TRBV6-6 and J is TRBJ2-1, with 11 bases matching TRBD1. The receptor's source is a man aged 18 to 35 in good health. Some clones in this sample may be carry-over from other donors' samples. Sequencing used naive CD4+ T cells from PBMCs. Subset specified: CD45RA+ positively selected. CDR3 amino acids: CASGTGGGEQFF. The CDR3 nucleotides read TGTGCCAGCGGGACAGGGGGTGGGGAGCAGTTCTTC.